Each of the 19 T cell receptor beta chains below was sequenced from the same sample in a study of blood T cell repertoires in COVID-19. Assay: immunoSEQ multiplex PCR; the TCRdb copy retains only in-frame clones and omits some. In the table there are about 15,000 clones, 80% to 85% of which are singletons. The specimen was peripheral blood. The receptors shown here come from a human donor in a cohort sampled during active COVID-19.

The chain employs TRBV9 and TRBJ2-5; 8 positions match TRBD1. V was clipped by 2 bases and J by 6 bases; unmatched bases: 6. Germline loops: CDR1 SGDLS, CDR2 YYNGEE. This CDR3 spans 14 amino acids. This CDR3 reads CASSVGTGGQTQYF. The CDR3 DNA reads as TGTGCCAGCAGCGTCGGGACAGGAGGCCAGACCCAGTACTTC.

The chain employs TRBV27 and TRBJ1-4; 11 bases match TRBD1. Trimming at V came to 6 bases and at J to 4 bases, leaving 10 bases not matched to a gene. CDR1 and CDR2 (germline): MNHEY, SMNVEV (reference sequence). This CDR3 has 17 residues. The CDR3 sequence: CASSSGTGGSFNEKLFF. CDR3 in DNA: TGTGCCAGCAGCTCCGGGACAGGGGGATCTTTTAATGAAAAACTGTTTTTT.

The rearrangement joins TRBV11-2 to TRBJ2-5; 10 positions agree with TRBD2. This CDR3 has 15 residues. J was trimmed by 5 bases and V by 2 bases; bases with no gene match: 5. Germline-derived CDR1 and CDR2 are SGHAT and FQNNGV. The CDR3 region is CASSLTSGTGETQYF. For the CDR3, the DNA is TGTGCCAGCAGCTTAACTAGCGGGACGGGGGAGACCCAGTACTTC.

The chain employs TRBV5-1 and TRBJ1-4; no clear D gene. The CDR3 is 16 amino acids. The germline gives CDR1 SGHRS, CDR2 YFSETQ. V was clipped by 0 bases and J by 0 bases, with 9 bases between them. In DNA, the CDR3 is TGCGCCAGCAGCTTGGGAGGGTCTTCAACTAATGAAAAACTGTTTTTT. Translated: CASSLGGSSTNEKLFF. The full variable domain, in which reference TRBV5-1 and TRBJ1-4 provide the parts outside the CDR3, is KAGVTQTPRYLIKTRGQQVTLSCSPISGHRSVSWYQQTPGQGLQFLFEYFSETQRNKGNFPGRFSGRQFSNSRSEMNVSTLELGDSALYLCASSLGGSSTNEKLFFGSGTQLSVL.

The count of this clone is one. The genes are TRBV11-3 and TRBJ2-7; TRBD1 is a possible D gene (6 bases). From germline, CDR1 is SGHNT and CDR2 YENEEA. Trimming shortened V by 1 base and J by 3 bases, and 10 bases separated the two germline ends. The CDR3 extends over 14 amino acids. The CDR3 nucleotides are TGTGCCAGCAGCTTAGCTGACAGGAGCTACGAGCAGTACTTC. Residues: CASSLADRSYEQYF. The variable domain in full, completed from reference TRBV11-3 and TRBJ2-7, reads EAGVVQSPRYKIIEKKQPVAFWCNPISGHNTLYWYLQNLGQGPELLIRYENEEAVDDSQLPKDRFSAERLKGVDSTLKIQPAELGDSAVYLCASSLADRSYEQYFGPGTRLTVT.

This chain's CDR3 is CASSQRGQTSTNEQFF. DNA of the CDR3: TGTGCCAGCAGCCAACGGGGACAGACTTCCACCAATGAGCAGTTCTTC. The V gene is TRBV3-1 (or the pseudogene TRBV3-2), the J gene TRBJ2-1, with 7 bases aligning to TRBD1. The germline gives CDR1 LGHDT, CDR2 YNNKEL (reference sequence). This CDR3 spans 16 amino acids. The J segment lost 6 bases and the V segment lost 2 bases, leaving 10 bases of the junction unmatched.

This clone has only a few counts. The chain couples TRBV19 to TRBJ1-1, with D unresolved. V was pared by 6 bases and J by 5 bases, with 13 bases between. Per the germline V gene, CDR1 is LNHDA and CDR2 is SQIVND (reference sequence). This CDR3 has 13 amino acids. CDR3 loop: CASRAALRTEAFF. The CDR3, as DNA: TGTGCCAGTAGGGCAGCCCTGAGGACTGAAGCTTTCTTT.

The chain has TRBV5-1 and TRBJ2-2; D not certain. The V and J ends lost 4 bases and 3 bases respectively, with 16 bases between them. The CDR3 spans 16 residues. Germline loops: CDR1 SGHRS, CDR2 YFSETQ. CDR3 amino acids: CASSAPQTSYTGELFF. CDR3 DNA: TGCGCCAGCAGCGCGCCTCAGACAAGCTACACCGGGGAGCTGTTTTTT. The whole variable domain, remainder taken from reference TRBV5-1 and TRBJ2-2, is KAGVTQTPRYLIKTRGQQVTLSCSPISGHRSVSWYQQTPGQGLQFLFEYFSETQRNKGNFPGRFSGRQFSNSRSEMNVSTLELGDSALYLCASSAPQTSYTGELFFGEGSRLTVL.

The chain joins TRBV24-1 to TRBJ1-4; 10 bases map to TRBD1. The CDR3 runs to 17 residues. V trimming: 1 base; J trimming: 8 bases; junction bases outside the gene matches: 9. Per the germline V gene, CDR1 is KGHDR and CDR2 is SFDVKD. CDR3: CATSDFEGQGLREKLFF. For the CDR3, the DNA is TGTGCCACCAGTGATTTCGAGGGACAGGGGTTAAGGGAAAAACTGTTTTTT.

In its sample, this clone was seen a few times. This chain links TRBV6-2 or TRBV6-3 with TRBJ1-5; 10 positions agree with TRBD1. This CDR3 has 18 amino acids. From germline, CDR1 is MNHEY and CDR2 SVGEGT. The junction had 11 bases not matched to a gene; V was cut back by 2 bases and J by 4 bases. CDR3: CASSYPPSPGQGNQPQHF. In nucleotides, the CDR3 is TGTGCCAGCAGTTACCCTCCCTCACCGGGACAGGGGAATCAGCCCCAGCATTTT.

In its sample, this clone was seen once. This chain joins TRBV5-1 and TRBJ2-5, with a weak D call TRBD1 (5 bases). Germline loops: CDR1 SGHRS, CDR2 YFSETQ. V gave up 4 bases and J gave up 6 bases, with 13 bases separating them. This CDR3 has 13 amino acids. CDR3 residues: CASSTDSFQTQYF. For the CDR3, the DNA is TGCGCCAGCAGCACCGACAGTTTTCAGACCCAGTACTTC.

V gene TRBV9 combines with J gene TRBJ1-2; D is unresolved. Trimming cost V 1 base and J 3 bases, with 10 bases left between them. Looked up from germline, CDR1 is SGDLS and CDR2 is YYNGEE. CDR3 length equals 14 residues. The CDR3 DNA reads TGTGCCAGCAGCGTAAGCAGCCAGGACTATGGCTACACCTTC. Amino acid sequence: CASSVSSQDYGYTF. The whole variable domain, remainder taken from reference TRBV9 and TRBJ1-2, is DSGVTQTPKHLITATGQRVTLRCSPRSGDLSVYWYQQSLDQGLQFLIQYYNGEERAKGNILERFSAQQFPDLHSELNLSSLELGDSALYFCASSVSSQDYGYTFGSGTRLTVV.

The chain recombines TRBV29-1 with TRBJ1-1; D not certain. CDR1 is SQVTM and CDR2 is ANQGSEA in the germline V gene. This CDR3 contains 13 residues. V shed 2 bases and J shed 10 bases, with 17 bases lying between them. The CDR3 DNA is TGCAGCGTTGAATTGGGGAGCAGTCGAGTAGCTTTCTTT. It specifies CSVELGSSRVAFF.

This chain links TRBV4-2 with TRBJ2-3; no reliable D call. CDR1 LGHNA and CDR2 YNFKEQ come from the germline V gene. Trimming pared 1 base from V and 2 bases from J, leaving 13 bases between. The CDR3 has 16 residues. In nucleotides, the CDR3 is TGTGCCAGCAGCCAAGGACCAGCGCGGCACACAGATACGCAGTATTTT. Amino acid sequence: CASSQGPARHTDTQYF.

This clone was recorded only once. The chain joins TRBV27 to TRBJ2-2; 7 bases match TRBD2. The CDR3 totals 15 residues. The V segment lost 5 bases and the J segment 1 base; nucleotides outside the gene matches: 4. The V gene's germline CDR1 is MNHEY and CDR2 SMNVEV (reference sequence). DNA for the CDR3: TGTGCCAGCAGTAACGGACTAGTGAACACCGGGGAGCTGTTTTTT. Translated: CASSNGLVNTGELFF.

This chain links TRBV6-6 with TRBJ2-5; 10 nucleotides agree with TRBD2. The CDR3 is 14 residues long. The V and J ends lost 6 bases and 5 bases, in that order; junction bases with no gene match: 6. CDR1 is MNHNY, CDR2 SVGAGI, per germline (reference sequence). The CDR3: CASRPSGGGETQYF. CDR3 DNA: TGTGCCAGCAGACCTAGCGGGGGTGGGGAGACCCAGTACTTC.

The chain is built from TRBV9 and TRBJ2-5, with a weak D call TRBD2 (6 bases). Germline assignment: CDR1 SGDLS and CDR2 YYNGEE. The CDR3 sequence is 14 residues long. Between the trimmed V and J ends, which lost 0 bases and 5 bases, there was a span of 11 bases. The CDR3 is CASSVGAGLETQYF. DNA of the CDR3: TGTGCCAGCAGCGTAGGGGCGGGGCTGGAGACCCAGTACTTC.

V usage is TRBV27 and J usage is TRBJ1-5; 7 bases fit TRBD1. Germline trimming cut 6 bases from V and 1 base from J; bases unmatched to any gene: 21. The CDR3 has 20 amino acids. From germline, CDR1 is MNHEY and CDR2 SMNVEV (reference sequence). In nucleotides, the CDR3 is TGTGCCAGCAGCCTGCTTGGCGGACAGGCTTTAGGAGCGAGCAATCAGCCCCAGCATTTT. This gives the protein CASSLLGGQALGASNQPQHF.

The V and J genes are TRBV27 and TRBJ2-3, with D maybe TRBD2 (6 bases). The germline V gene has CDR1 MNHEY and CDR2 SMNVEV (reference sequence). CDR3 length: 15 amino acids. The ends were cut back, 4 bases at V and 0 bases at J, with 11 bases in the middle. The DNA of the CDR3 is TGTGCCAGCAGTTCTGCGGGGCTTAGCACAGATACGCAGTATTTT. This gives the protein CASSSAGLSTDTQYF.